This TCR beta chain comes out of a study of blood T cell repertoires in COVID-19. As for the study in general: Samples came from the United States, Italy and Spain, spanning acute and convalescent COVID-19.

The CDR3 sequence is 14 residues long. Germline-derived CDR1 and CDR2 are SGHDN and FVKESK. V lost 4 bases and J lost 7; bases outside the gene matches: 9. Repertoires were generated with immunoSEQ multiplex PCR, while TCRdb's copy carries only in-frame clones and drops some. The table records about 120,000 clones, roughly 86% of them present only once. The sequencing sample was made of peripheral blood. The gene calls are TRBV14 and TRBJ1-2; TRBD1 agrees at 7 bases. The sequence was collected from a woman in her 70s with COVID-19, enrolled during active disease. The CDR3 DNA reads TGTGCCAGCAGCCCGAGACAGGGAGGTAGTGGCTACACCTTC. It is translated as CASSPRQGGSGYTF.